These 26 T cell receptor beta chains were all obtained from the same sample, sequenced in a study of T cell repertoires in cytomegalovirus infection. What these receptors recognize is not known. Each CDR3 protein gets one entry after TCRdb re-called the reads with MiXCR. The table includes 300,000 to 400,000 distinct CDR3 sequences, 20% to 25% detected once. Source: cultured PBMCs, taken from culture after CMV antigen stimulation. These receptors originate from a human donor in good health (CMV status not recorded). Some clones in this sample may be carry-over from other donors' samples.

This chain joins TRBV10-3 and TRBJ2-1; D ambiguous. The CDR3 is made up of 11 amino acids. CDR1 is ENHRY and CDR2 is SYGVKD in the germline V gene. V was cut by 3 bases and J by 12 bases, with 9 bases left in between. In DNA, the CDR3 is TGTGCCATCAGTGATGGCCCGGGGCAGTTCTTC. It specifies CAISDGPGQFF.

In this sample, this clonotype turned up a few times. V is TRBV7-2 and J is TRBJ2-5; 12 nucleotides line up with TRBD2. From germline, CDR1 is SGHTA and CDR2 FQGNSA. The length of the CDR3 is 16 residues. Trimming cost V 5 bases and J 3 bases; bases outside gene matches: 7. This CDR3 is CASSPTLAGGEETQYF. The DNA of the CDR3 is TGTGCCAGCAGCCCAACCCTAGCGGGAGGGGAAGAGACCCAGTACTTC.

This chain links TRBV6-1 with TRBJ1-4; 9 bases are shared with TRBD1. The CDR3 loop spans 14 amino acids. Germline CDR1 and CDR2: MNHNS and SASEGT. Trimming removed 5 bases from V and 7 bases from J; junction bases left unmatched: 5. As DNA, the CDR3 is TGTGCCAGCAGTCGACAGGGGGTCGGTGAAAAACTGTTTTTT. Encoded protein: CASSRQGVGEKLFF.

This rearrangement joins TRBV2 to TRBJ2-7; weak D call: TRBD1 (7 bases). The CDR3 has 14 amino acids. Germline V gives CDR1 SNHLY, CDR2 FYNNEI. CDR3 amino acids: CAGSAGQSSYEQYV. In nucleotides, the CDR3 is TGTGCCGGCAGTGCGGGACAGAGCTCCTACGAGCAGTACGTC.

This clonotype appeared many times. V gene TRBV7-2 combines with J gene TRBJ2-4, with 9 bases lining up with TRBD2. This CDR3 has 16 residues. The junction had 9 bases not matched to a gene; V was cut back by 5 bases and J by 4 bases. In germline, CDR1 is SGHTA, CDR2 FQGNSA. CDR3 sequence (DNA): TGTGCCAGCAGCCCACAGGGGACTAGCAGAAAAAACATTCAGTACTTC. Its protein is CASSPQGTSRKNIQYF.

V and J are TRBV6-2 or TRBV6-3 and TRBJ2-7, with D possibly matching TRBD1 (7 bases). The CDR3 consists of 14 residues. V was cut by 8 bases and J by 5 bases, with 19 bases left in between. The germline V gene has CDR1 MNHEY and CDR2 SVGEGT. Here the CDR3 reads CASGTALRGNEQYF. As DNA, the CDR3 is TGTGCCAGCGGGACAGCGTTACGGGGGAACGAGCAGTACTTC.

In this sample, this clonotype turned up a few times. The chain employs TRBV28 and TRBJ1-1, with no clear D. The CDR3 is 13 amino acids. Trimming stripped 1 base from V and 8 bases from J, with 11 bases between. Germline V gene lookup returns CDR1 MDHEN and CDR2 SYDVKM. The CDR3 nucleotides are TGTGCCAGCAGTTTATATCCGGGGTTGGAAGCTTTCTTT. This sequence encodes CASSLYPGLEAFF.

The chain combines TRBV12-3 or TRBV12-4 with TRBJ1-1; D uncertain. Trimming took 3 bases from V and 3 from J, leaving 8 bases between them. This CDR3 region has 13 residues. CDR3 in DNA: TGTGCCAGCAGTTTGAACCTCGACACTGAAGCTTTCTTT. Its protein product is CASSLNLDTEAFF.

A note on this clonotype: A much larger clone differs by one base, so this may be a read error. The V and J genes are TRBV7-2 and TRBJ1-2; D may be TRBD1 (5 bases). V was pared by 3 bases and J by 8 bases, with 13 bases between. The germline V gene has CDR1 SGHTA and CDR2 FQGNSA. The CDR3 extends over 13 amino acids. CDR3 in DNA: TGTGCCAGCAGCTTCGGGGGGTTCGACGGCTACACCTTC. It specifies CASSFGGFDGYTF.

DNA for the CDR3: TGCGCCAGCAGAACTAGCGGAGCGAACACCGGGGAGCTGTTTTTT. It translates to CASRTSGANTGELFF. The genes are TRBV5-1 and TRBJ2-2; 8 bases align to TRBD2. The germline gives CDR1 SGHRS, CDR2 YFSETQ. CDR3 length: 15 amino acids. V was clipped by 5 bases and J by 0 bases; unmatched bases: 3. Combining the CDR3 with reference TRBV5-1 and TRBJ2-2 gives the whole variable domain KAGVTQTPRYLIKTRGQQVTLSCSPISGHRSVSWYQQTPGQGLQFLFEYFSETQRNKGNFPGRFSGRQFSNSRSEMNVSTLELGDSALYLCASRTSGANTGELFFGEGSRLTVL.

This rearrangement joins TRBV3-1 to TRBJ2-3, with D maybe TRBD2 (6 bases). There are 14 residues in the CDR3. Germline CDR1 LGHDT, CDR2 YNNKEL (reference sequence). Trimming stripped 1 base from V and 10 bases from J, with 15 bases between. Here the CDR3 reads CASSQGLDPKAQYF. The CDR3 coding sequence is TGTGCCAGCAGCCAAGGACTAGACCCGAAGGCGCAGTATTTT.

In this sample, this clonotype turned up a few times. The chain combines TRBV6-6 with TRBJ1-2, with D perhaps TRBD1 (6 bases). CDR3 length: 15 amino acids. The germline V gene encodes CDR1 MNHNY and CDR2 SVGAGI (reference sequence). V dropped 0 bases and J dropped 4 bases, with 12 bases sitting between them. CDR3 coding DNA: TGTGCCAGCAGTTACTCCTGGACAGAGAGCTATGGCTACACCTTC. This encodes CASSYSWTESYGYTF.

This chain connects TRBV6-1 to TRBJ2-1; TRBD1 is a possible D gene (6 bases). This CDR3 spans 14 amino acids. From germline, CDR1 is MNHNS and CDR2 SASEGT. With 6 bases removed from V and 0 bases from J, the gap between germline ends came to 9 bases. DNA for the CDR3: TGTGCCAGCAGAGGACAGAACTCCTACAATGAGCAGTTCTTC. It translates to CASRGQNSYNEQFF.

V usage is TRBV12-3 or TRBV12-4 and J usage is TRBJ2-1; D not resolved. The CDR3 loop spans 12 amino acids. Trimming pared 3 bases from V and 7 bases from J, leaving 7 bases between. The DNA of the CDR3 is TGTGCCAGCAGTTTTTTTAGTAATGAGCAGTTCTTC. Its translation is CASSFFSNEQFF.

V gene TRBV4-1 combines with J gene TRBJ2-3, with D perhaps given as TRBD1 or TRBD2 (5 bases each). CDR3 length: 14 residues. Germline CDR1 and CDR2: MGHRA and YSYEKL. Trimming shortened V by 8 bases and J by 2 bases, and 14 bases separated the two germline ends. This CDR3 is CASGRLGPTDTQYF. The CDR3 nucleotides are TGCGCCAGCGGAAGACTGGGACCCACAGATACGCAGTATTTT.

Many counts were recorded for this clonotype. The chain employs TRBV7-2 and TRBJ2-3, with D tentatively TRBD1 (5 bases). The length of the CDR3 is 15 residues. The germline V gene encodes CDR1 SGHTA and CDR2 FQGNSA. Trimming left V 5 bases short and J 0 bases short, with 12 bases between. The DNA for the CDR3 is TGTGCCAGCAGCGGGGCTAAAGCGAGCACAGATACGCAGTATTTT. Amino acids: CASSGAKASTDTQYF.

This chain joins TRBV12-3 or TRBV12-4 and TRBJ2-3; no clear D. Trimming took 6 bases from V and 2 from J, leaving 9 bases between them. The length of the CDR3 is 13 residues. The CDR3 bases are TGTGCCAGCAGGACAAGCTACACAGATACGCAGTATTTT. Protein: CASRTSYTDTQYF.

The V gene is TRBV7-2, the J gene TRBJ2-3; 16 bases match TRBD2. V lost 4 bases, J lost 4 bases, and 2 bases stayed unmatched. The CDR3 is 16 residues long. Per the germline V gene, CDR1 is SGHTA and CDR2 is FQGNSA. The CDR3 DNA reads TGTGCCAGCAGCTGGGGACTAGCGGGAGGGGCAGATACGCAGTATTTT. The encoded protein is CASSWGLAGGADTQYF.

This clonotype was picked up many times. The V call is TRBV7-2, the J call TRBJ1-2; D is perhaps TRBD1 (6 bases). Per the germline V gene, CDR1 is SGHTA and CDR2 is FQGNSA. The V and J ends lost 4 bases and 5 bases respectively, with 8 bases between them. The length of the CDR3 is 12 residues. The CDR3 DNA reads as TGTGCCAGCAGCTCTACAGGGTATGGCTACACCTTC. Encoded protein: CASSSTGYGYTF.

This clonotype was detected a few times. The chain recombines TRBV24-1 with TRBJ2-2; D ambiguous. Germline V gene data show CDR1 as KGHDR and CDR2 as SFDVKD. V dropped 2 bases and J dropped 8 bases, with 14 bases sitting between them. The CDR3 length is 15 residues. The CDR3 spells CATSDSSKDMGELFF. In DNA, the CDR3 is TGTGCCACCAGTGATTCAAGTAAAGATATGGGGGAGCTGTTTTTT.

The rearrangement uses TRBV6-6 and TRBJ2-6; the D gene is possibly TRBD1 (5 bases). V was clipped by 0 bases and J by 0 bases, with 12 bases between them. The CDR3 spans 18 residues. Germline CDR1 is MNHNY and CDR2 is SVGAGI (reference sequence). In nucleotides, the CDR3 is TGTGCCAGCAGTTACTCGATTGGCCAGGGCTCTGGGGCCAACGTCCTGACTTTC. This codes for CASSYSIGQGSGANVLTF.

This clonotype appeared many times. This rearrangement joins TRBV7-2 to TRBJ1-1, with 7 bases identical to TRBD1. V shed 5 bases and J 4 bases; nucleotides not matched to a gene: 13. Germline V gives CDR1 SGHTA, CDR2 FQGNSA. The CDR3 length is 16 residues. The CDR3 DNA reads TGTGCCAGCAGCCGAGACAGGGAGGGGATAGTCACTGAAGCTTTCTTT. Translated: CASSRDREGIVTEAFF.

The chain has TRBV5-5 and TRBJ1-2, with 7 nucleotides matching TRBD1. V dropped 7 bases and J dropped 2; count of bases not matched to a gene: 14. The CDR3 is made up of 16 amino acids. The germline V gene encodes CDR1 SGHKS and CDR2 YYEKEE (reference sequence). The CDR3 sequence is CASAPYRTGLNYGYTF. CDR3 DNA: TGTGCCAGCGCTCCATACAGGACAGGACTGAACTATGGCTACACCTTC.

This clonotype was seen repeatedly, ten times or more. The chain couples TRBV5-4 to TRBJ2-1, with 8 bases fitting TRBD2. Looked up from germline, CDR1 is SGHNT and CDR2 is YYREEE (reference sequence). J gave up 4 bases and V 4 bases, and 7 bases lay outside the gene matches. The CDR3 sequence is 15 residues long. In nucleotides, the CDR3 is TGTGCCAGCAGCCTTACTAGCGGTGCATACAATGAGCAGTTCTTC. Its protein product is CASSLTSGAYNEQFF.

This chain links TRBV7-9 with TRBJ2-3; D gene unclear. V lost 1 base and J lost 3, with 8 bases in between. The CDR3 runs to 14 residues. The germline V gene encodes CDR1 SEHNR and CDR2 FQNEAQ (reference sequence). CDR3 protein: CASSLDGFTDTQYF. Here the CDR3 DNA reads TGTGCCAGCAGCTTAGATGGCTTTACAGATACGCAGTATTTT.

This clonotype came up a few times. CDR3: CASRRQGVSSYNEQFF. CDR3 in DNA: TGTGCCAGCAGAAGACAGGGTGTGAGCTCCTACAATGAGCAGTTCTTC. This chain connects TRBV7-2 to TRBJ2-1; 7 nucleotides align to TRBD1. Germline CDR1 is SGHTA and CDR2 is FQGNSA. With 6 bases clipped from V and 0 bases from J, the junction kept 8 bases outside the gene matches. The CDR3 covers 16 residues.